Described below is a single T cell receptor beta chain sequence and its context. What this receptor recognizes is not known. No qualities accompany the bases; no much larger clone lies one base away. Healthy controls were 35 to 40 blood donors whose buffy coats came from the Finnish Red Cross blood service. All TCR-sequenced material derived from peripheral blood: patient blood samples and healthy donor buffy coats. Ficoll-Hypaque gradient centrifugation was used to isolate peripheral blood mononuclear cells. CD4+ cells were purified magnetically from the buffy coats of healthy controls. The Gentra Puregene Cell and Tissue kit was used for genomic DNA extraction, and quantification was performed on a Qubit 2.0 fluorometer. Taken from cysteine to phenylalanine, the CDR3 has 15 residues. The entry retains the CDR3 DNA only, 45 bases that are in frame from base 1. V is trimmed back by 8 bases and J by 1 base, and the junction contains 9 bases that no gene match accounts for. According to the germline V gene, CDR1 reads SGHAT and CDR2 reads FQNNGV.

This sample was included in a study of STAT5B mutations in CD4+ large granular lymphocyte leukemia (dated by TCRdb to between 2021 and 2024). Regarding the study in general: Among the healthy controls, the CDR3 'QG' motif was associated with a particular HLA allele. Flow cytometry on FACSCanto II or FACSVerse showed that the purified fractions were more than 95% pure among lymphocytes. TCRbeta repertoires of CD4+ T-cell large granular lymphocyte leukemia patients were compared with those of healthy blood donors.

TCRbeta rearrangements were sequenced from genomic DNA using the immunoSEQ assay at survey resolution. Concerning the study's data processing: A lowest detectable productive clonotype frequency of 2.59 x 10-5 was observed in the TCR sequencing data. Only productive TCRbeta rearrangements, defined as complete and in-frame sequences, were included in the analyses. Sample clonality was computed as Simpson clonality in the immunoSEQ Analyzer version 3.0. Clones were grouped by frequency into very rare, small, medium, large (1-20%) or hyperexpanded (>20%) categories. OLGA 1.2.3 estimated generation probabilities, VDJtools produced V-gene circos plots, VDJdb was queried for specificities, and GLIPH identified CDR3 motifs. The clones in this table, taken by TCRdb from immuneACCESS, are in-frame only. Not every clone is retained; where verified, under half of the shortfall comes from an unresolved V gene, and the cause of the rest is unknown. V, J and clone size reflect that table, while D and trimming were determined from the DNA. This sample is represented by around 21,000 clones; over 70% of them were singletons. The top ten hold less than 5% of the sample.

What the research found in general, with its limitations: Greater clonality appeared to be present in CD4-sorted patient repertoires than in healthy CD4+ repertoires, and the difference was retained after the putative leukemic clones were removed. Main leukemic clonotypes were private to each patient, although approximately 25% of the main leukemic clonotypes were found at low frequency in the non-leukemic repertoires of other patients. Enrichment of TRBV06-family usage was observed among the top patient clones (8/27) relative to healthy controls (2/35). Data were not HLA-matched; higher clonality in CD4+ versus CD8+ T-LGLL could reflect the relatively small sample size.

The sequenced sample consisted of CD4+ T cells from blood buffy coats. In this chain, TRBV11-2 is recombined with TRBJ1-1; 8 junctional bases match TRBD1. This sequence was found in a human donor in good health. The DNA sequence follows: TGTGCCAGCCGGAGGACAGGGTCTGCGAACACTGAAGCTTTCTTT. Translation gives CASRRTGSANTEAFF.